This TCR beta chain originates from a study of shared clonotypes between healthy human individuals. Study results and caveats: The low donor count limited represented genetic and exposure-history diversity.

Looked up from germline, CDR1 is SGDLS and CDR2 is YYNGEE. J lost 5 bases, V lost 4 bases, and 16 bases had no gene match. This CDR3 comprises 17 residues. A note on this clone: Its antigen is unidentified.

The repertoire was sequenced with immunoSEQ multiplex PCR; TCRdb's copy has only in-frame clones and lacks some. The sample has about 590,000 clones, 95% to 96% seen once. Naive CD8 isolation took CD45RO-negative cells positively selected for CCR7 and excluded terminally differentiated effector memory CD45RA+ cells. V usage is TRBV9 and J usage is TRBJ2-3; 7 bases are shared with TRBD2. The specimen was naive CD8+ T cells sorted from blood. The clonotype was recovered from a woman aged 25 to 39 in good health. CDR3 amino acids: CASSPGGGEGRGDTQYF. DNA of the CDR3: TGTGCCAGCAGCCCAGGTGGCGGGGAGGGGCGAGGAGATACGCAGTATTTT. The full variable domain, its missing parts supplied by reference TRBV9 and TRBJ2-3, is DSGVTQTPKHLITATGQRVTLRCSPRSGDLSVYWYQQSLDQGLQFLIQYYNGEERAKGNILERFSAQQFPDLHSELNLSSLELGDSALYFCASSPGGGEGRGDTQYFGPGTRLTVL.